One T cell receptor (beta chain) is described in this entry. The repertoire was sequenced with immunoSEQ multiplex PCR; TCRdb's copy has only in-frame clones and lacks some. The profile shows more than 25,000 clones, approximately 91% of them singletons. These data come from a study of OX40 agonist ivuxolimab in advanced cancers. The wider study: It was permissible to have had prior anti-PD-1, anti-PD-L1 or anti-CTLA-4 therapy, and about 40% had some.

The TCR originated in an adult with an advanced solid tumor such as melanoma, head and neck, liver or kidney cancer. Sequences were derived from CD4+ or CD8+ T cells sorted from blood, sampled in a trial of the OX40 agonist ivuxolimab.

The CDR3 region is CARRLAEGGGNTGELFF. The DNA for the CDR3 is TGTGCAAGGCGCTTAGCTGAGGGCGGGGGGAACACCGGGGAGCTGTTTTTT. The V gene is TRBV12-2, the J gene TRBJ2-2; TRBD2 was called by the table and not checked on the DNA. TRBV12-2 is annotated as a pseudogene. The CDR3 contains 17 residues.